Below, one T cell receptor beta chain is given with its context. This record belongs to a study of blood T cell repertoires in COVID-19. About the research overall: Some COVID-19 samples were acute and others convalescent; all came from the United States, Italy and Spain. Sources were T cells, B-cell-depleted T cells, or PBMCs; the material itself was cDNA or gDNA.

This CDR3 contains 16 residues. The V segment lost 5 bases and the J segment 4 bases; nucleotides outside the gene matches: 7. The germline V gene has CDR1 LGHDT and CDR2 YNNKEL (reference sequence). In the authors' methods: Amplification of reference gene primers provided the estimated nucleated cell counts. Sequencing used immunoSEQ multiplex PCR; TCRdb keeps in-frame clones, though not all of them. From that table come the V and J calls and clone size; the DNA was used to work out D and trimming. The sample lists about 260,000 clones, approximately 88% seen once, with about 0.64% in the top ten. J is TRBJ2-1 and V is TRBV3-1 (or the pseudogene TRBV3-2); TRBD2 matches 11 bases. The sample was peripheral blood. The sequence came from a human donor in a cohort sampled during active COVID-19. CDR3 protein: CASSYKGLAVYNEQFF. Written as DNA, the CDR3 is TGTGCCAGCAGCTATAAGGGACTAGCGGTTTACAATGAGCAGTTCTTC.